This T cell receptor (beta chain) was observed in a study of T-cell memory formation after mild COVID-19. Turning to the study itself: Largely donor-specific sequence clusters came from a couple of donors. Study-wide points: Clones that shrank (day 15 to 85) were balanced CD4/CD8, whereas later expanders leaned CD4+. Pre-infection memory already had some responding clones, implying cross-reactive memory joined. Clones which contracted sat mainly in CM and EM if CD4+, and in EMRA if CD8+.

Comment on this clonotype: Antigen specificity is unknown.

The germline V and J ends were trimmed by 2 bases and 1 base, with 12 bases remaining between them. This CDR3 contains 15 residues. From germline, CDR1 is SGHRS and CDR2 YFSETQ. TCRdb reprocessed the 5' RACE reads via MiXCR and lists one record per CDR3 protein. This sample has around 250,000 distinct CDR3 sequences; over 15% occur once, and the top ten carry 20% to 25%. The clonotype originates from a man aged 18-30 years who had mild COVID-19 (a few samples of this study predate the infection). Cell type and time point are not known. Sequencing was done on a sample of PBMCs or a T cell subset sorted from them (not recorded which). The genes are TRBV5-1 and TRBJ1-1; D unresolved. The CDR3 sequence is CASSLGISGNTEAFF. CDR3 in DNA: TGCGCCAGCAGCTTAGGCATATCGGGGAACACTGAAGCTTTCTTT.